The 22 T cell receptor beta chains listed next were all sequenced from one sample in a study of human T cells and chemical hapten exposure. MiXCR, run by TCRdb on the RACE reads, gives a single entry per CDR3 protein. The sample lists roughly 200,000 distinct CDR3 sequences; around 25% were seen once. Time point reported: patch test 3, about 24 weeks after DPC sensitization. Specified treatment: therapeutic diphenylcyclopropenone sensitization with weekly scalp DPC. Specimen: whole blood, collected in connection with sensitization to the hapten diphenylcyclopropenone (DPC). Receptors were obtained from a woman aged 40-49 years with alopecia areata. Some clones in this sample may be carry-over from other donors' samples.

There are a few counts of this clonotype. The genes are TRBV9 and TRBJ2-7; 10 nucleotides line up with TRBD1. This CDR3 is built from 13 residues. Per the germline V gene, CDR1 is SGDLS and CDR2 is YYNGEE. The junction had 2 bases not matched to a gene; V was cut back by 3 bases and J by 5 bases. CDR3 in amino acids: CASSGQGANEQYF. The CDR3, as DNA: TGTGCCAGCAGCGGACAGGGGGCCAACGAGCAGTACTTC.

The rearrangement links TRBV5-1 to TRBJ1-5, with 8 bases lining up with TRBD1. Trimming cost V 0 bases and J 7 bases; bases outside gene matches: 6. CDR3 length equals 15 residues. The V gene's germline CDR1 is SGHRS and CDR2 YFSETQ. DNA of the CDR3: TGCGCCAGCAGCTTGGACCGGACAGGGTTGCAGCCCCAGCATTTT. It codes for CASSLDRTGLQPQHF.

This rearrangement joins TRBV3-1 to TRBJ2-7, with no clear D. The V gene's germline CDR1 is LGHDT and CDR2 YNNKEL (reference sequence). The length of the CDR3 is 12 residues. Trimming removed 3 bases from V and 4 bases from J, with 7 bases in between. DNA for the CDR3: TGTGCCAGCAGCCACGCACAGTACGAGCAGTACTTC. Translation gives CASSHAQYEQYF.

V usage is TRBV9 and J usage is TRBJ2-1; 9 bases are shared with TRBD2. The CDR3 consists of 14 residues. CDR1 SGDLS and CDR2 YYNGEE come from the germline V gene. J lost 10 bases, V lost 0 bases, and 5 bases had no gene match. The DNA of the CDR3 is TGTGCCAGCAGCGTAGACAGCGGGAGGATAGAGCAGTTCTTC. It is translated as CASSVDSGRIEQFF.

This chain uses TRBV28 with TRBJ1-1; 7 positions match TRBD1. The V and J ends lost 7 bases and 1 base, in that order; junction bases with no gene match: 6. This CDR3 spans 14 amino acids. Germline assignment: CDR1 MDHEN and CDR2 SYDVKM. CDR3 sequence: CASIIRTGNTEAFF. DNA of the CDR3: TGTGCCAGCATCATTAGGACAGGGAACACTGAAGCTTTCTTT. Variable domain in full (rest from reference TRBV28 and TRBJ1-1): DVKVTQSSRYLVKRTGEKVFLECVQDMDHENMFWYRQDPGLGLRLIYFSYDVKMKEKGDIPEGYSVSREKKERFSLILESASTNQTSMYLCASIIRTGNTEAFFGQGTRLTVV.

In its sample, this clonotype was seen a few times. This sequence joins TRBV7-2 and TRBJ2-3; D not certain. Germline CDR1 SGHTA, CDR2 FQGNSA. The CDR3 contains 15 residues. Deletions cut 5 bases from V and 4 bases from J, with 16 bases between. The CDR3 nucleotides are TGTGCCAGCAGCCTCCAGGTGGCGCCGGCAGATACGCAGTATTTT. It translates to CASSLQVAPADTQYF.

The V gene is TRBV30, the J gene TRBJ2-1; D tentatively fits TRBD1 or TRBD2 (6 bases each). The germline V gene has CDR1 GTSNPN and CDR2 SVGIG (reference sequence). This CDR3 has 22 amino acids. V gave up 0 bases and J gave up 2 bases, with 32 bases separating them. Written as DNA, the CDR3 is TGTGCCTGGAGTGTATGGGGGGCATGGAGTTCGGGAAGGACAGTCACCTACAATGAGCAGTTCTTC. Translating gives CAWSVWGAWSSGRTVTYNEQFF.

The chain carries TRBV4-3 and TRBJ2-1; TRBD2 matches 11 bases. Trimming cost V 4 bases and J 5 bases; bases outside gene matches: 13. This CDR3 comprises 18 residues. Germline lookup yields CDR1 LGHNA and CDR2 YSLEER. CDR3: CASSPTPLAGGRHNEQFF. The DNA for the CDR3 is TGCGCCAGCAGCCCCACTCCATTAGCGGGAGGGCGGCACAATGAGCAGTTCTTC.

The CDR3 reads CASSRKRAFDSYEQYF. CDR3 DNA sequence: TGCGCCAGCAGCCGCAAACGGGCCTTTGACTCCTACGAGCAGTACTTC. V is TRBV5-1 and J is TRBJ2-7; D unresolved. V shed 4 bases and J shed 0 bases, with 17 bases lying between them. The germline gives CDR1 SGHRS, CDR2 YFSETQ. CDR3 size: 16 residues.

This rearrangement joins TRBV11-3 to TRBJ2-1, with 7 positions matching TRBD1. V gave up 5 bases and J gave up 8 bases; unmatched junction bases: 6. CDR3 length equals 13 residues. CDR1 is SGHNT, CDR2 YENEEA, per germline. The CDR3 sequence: CASSTGTVDEQFF. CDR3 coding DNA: TGTGCCAGCAGCACCGGGACAGTGGATGAGCAGTTCTTC.

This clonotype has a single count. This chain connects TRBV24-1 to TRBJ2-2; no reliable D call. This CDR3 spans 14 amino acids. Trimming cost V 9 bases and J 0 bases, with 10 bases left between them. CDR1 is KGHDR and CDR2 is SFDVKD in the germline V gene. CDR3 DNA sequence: TGTGCCACCTCCGCACCCTCGAACACCGGGGAGCTGTTTTTT. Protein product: CATSAPSNTGELFF.

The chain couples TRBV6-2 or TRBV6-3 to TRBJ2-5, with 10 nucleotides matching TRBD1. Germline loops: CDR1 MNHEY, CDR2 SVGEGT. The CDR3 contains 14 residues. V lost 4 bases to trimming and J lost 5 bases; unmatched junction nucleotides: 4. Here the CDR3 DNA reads TGTGCCAGCAGTTCCCCGGGACAGGGGGAGACCCAGTACTTC. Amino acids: CASSSPGQGETQYF.

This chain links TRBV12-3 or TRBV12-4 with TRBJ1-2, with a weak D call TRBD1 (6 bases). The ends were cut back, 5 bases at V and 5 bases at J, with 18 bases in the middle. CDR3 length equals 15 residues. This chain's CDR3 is CASSPGQSLLYGYTF. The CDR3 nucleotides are TGTGCCAGCAGTCCAGGACAGAGCCTTTTATATGGCTACACCTTC.

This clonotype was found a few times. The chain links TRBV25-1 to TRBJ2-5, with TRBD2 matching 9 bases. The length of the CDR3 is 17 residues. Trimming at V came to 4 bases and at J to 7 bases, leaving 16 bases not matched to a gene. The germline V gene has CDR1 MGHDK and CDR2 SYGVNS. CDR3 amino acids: CASSVGSGRPSHGTQYF. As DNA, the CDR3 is TGTGCCAGCAGTGTTGGGAGCGGGAGGCCCTCCCACGGGACCCAGTACTTC.

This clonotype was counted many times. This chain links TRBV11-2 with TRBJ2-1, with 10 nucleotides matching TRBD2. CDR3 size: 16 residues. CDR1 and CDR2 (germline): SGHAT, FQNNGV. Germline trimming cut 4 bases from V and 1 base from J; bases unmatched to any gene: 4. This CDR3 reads CASSSLAGGSYNEQFF. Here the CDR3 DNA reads TGTGCCAGCAGCTCATTAGCGGGAGGTTCCTACAATGAGCAGTTCTTC. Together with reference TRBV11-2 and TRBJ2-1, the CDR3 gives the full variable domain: EAGVAQSPRYKIIEKRQSVAFWCNPISGHATLYWYQQILGQGPKLLIQFQNNGVVDDSQLPKDRFSAERLKGVDSTLKIQPAKLEDSAVYLCASSSLAGGSYNEQFFGPGTRLTVL.

CDR3 protein: CSASYGETQYF. Written as DNA, the CDR3 is TGCAGTGCTAGTTACGGAGAGACCCAGTACTTC. This rearrangement joins TRBV20-1 to TRBJ2-5; D is uncertain. V was clipped by 3 bases and J by 4 bases, with 6 bases between them. CDR1 and CDR2 (germline): DFQATT, SNEGSKA (reference sequence). The CDR3 contains 11 residues.

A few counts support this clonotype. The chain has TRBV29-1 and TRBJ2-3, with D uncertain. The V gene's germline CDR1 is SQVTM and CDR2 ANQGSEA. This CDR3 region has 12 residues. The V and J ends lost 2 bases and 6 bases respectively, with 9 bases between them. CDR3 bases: TGCAGCGTTGAAACCGTGAGGGATACGCAGTATTTT. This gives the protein CSVETVRDTQYF.

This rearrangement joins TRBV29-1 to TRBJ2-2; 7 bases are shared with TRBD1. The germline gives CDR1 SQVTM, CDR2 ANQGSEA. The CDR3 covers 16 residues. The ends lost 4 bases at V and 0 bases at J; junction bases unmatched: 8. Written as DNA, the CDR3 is TGCAGCGTTGTTTCCGGGGACAGTTCGAACACCGGGGAGCTGTTTTTT. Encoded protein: CSVVSGDSSNTGELFF.

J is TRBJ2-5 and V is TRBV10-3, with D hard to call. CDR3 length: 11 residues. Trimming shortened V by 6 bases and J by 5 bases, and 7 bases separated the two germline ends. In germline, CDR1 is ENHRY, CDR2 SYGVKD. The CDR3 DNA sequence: TGTGCCATCAGCGACGGGGAGACCCAGTACTTC. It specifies CAISDGETQYF.

CDR3 protein: CSVVGQRAGTQYF. DNA of the CDR3: TGCAGCGTTGTCGGTCAGCGCGCGGGTACGCAGTATTTT. The chain recombines TRBV29-1 with TRBJ2-3; a possible D gene is TRBD2 (5 bases). CDR3 length: 13 residues. Trimming removed 4 bases at V and 8 bases at J, with 16 bases between. CDR1 and CDR2 (germline): SQVTM, ANQGSEA.

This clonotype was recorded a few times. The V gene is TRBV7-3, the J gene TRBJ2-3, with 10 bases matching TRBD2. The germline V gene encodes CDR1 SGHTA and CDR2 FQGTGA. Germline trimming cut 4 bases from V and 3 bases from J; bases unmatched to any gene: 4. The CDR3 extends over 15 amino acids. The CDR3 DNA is TGTGCCAGCAGCTCCGCTAGCGGGAGTACAGATACGCAGTATTTT. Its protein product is CASSSASGSTDTQYF.

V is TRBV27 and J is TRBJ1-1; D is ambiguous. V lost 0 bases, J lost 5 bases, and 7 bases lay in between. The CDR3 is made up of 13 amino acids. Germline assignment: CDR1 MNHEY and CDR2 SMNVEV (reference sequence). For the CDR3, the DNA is TGTGCCAGCAGTTTATCCTGGTCAACTGAAGCTTTCTTT. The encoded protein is CASSLSWSTEAFF.